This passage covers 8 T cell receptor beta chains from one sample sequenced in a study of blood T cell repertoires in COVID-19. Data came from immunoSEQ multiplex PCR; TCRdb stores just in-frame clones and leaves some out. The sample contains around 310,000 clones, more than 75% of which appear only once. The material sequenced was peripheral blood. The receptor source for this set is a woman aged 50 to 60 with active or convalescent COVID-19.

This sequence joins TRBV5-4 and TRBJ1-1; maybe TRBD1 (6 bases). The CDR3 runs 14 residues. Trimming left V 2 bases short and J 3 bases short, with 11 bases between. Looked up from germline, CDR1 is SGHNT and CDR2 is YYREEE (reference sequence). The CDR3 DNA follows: TGTGCCAGCAGCTTCAGGGGTGGCGACACTGAAGCTTTCTTT. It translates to CASSFRGGDTEAFF.

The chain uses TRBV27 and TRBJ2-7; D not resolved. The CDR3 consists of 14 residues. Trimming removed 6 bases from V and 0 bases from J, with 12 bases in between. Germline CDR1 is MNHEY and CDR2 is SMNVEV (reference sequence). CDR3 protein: CASRLQVSSYEQYF. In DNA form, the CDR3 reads TGTGCCAGCAGACTCCAGGTTAGCTCCTACGAGCAGTACTTC.

CDR3 sequence: CASSFTGLAGYIGEQFF. The CDR3 DNA sequence: TGCGCCAGCAGCTTCACAGGACTAGCGGGGTATATCGGGGAGCAGTTCTTC. The V call is TRBV5-1, the J call TRBJ2-1; 12 bases match TRBD2. In germline, CDR1 is SGHRS, CDR2 YFSETQ. V lost 2 bases and J lost 10; bases outside the gene matches: 13. The CDR3 runs 17 residues.

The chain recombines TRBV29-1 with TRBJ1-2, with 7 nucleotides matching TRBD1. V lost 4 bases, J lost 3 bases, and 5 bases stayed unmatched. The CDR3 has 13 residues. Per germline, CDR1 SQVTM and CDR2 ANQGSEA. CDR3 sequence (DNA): TGCAGCGTTGCTAGGGGGCGCGACTATGGCTACACCTTC. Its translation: CSVARGRDYGYTF.

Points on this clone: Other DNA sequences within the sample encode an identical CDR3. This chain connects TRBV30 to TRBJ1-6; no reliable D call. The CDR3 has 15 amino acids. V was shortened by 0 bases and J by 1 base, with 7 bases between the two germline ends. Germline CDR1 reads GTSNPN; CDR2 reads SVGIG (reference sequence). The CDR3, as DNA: TGTGCCTGGAGTGTACCGGGTTCCTATAATTCACCCCTCCACTTT. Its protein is CAWSVPGSYNSPLHF.

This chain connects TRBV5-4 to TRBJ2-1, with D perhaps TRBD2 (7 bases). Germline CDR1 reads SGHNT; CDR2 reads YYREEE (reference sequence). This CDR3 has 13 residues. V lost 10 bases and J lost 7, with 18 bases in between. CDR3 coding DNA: TGTGCCCCCGGGGGGCTGGCCCTGAATGAGCAGTTCTTC. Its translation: CAPGGLALNEQFF.

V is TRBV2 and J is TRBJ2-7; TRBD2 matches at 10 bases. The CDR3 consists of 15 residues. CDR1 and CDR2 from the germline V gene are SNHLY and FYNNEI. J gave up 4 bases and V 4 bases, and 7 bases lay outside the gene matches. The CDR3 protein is CASSGEREGRYEQYF. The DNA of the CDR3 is TGTGCCAGCAGTGGAGAGCGGGAGGGCCGGTACGAGCAGTACTTC.

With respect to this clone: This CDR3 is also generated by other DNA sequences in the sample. The CDR3 DNA reads TGTGCCAGCAGTTACGGGGGCTACCAAGAGACCCAGTACTTC. Translating gives CASSYGGYQETQYF. The J gene is TRBJ2-5, the V gene TRBV6-2 or TRBV6-3, with D possibly being TRBD1 (6 bases). This CDR3 has 14 residues. Germline lookup yields CDR1 MNHEY and CDR2 SVGEGT. Trimming stripped 2 bases from V and 0 bases from J, with 7 bases between.